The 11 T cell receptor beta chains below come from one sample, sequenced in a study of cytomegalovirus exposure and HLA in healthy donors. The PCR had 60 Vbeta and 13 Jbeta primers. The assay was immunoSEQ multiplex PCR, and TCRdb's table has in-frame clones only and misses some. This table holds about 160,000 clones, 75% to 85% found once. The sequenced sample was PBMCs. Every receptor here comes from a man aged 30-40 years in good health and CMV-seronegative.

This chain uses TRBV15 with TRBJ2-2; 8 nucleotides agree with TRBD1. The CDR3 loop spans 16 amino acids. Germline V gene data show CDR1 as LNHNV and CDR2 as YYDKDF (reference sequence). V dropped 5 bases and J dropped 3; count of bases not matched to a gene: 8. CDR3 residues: CATSLRTGYDTGELFF. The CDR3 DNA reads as TGTGCCACCAGCCTGCGGACAGGGTACGACACCGGGGAGCTGTTTTTT.

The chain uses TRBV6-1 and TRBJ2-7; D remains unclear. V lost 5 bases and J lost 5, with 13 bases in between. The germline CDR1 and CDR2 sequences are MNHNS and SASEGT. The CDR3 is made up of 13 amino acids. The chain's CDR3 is CASSRLGPHEQYF. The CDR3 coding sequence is TGTGCCAGCAGTCGACTCGGTCCCCACGAGCAGTACTTC.

In nucleotides, the CDR3 is TGTGCCAGCTCCTGGACAGGGGCAGAGACCCAGTACTTC. As protein: CASSWTGAETQYF. V and J are TRBV6-5 and TRBJ2-5, with 9 bases fitting TRBD1. The J segment lost 4 bases and the V segment lost 8 bases, leaving 5 bases of the junction unmatched. This CDR3 has 13 residues. The germline V gene has CDR1 MNHEY and CDR2 SVGAGI.

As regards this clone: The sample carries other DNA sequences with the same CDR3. The CDR3 sequence is CASSLQGGYGYTF. The CDR3 region has the DNA TGTGCCAGCAGTTTGCAGGGCGGCTATGGCTACACCTTC. The genes are TRBV28 and TRBJ1-2; possible D gene TRBD1, 5 bases. From germline, CDR1 is MDHEN and CDR2 SYDVKM. V lost 3 bases to trimming and J lost 4 bases, with 9 bases between them. The CDR3 consists of 13 residues.

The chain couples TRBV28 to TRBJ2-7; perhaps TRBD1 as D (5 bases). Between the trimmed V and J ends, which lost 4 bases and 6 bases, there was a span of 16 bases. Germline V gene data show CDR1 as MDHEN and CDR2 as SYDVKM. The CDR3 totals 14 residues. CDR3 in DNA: TGTGCCAGCAGTTCGGTCGCAGGGTCCCTCGAGCAGTACTTC. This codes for CASSSVAGSLEQYF. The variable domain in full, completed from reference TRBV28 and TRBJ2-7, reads DVKVTQSSRYLVKRTGEKVFLECVQDMDHENMFWYRQDPGLGLRLIYFSYDVKMKEKGDIPEGYSVSREKKERFSLILESASTNQTSMYLCASSSVAGSLEQYFGPGTRLTVT.

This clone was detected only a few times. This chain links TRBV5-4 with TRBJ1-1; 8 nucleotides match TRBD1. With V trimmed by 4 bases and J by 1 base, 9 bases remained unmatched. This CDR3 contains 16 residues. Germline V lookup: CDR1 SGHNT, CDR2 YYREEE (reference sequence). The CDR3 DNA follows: TGTGCCAGCAGCCCGACCAGGGGGCTGGCGAACACTGAAGCTTTCTTT. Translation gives CASSPTRGLANTEAFF.

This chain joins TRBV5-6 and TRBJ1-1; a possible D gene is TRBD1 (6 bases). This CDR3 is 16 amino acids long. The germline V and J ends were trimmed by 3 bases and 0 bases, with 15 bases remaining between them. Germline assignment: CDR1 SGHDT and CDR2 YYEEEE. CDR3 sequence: CASSSLTGSLNTEAFF. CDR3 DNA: TGTGCCAGCAGCTCCCTCACAGGGTCCCTGAACACTGAAGCTTTCTTT. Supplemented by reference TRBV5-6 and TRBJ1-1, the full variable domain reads DAGVTQSPTHLIKTRGQQVTLRCSPKSGHDTVSWYQQALGQGPQFIFQYYEEEERQRGNFPDRFSGHQFPNYSSELNVNALLLGDSALYLCASSSLTGSLNTEAFFGQGTRLTVV.

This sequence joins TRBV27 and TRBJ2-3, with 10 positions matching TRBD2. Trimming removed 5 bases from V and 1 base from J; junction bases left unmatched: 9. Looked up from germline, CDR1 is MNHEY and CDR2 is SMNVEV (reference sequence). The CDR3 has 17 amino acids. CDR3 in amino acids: CASSRPSSGRGTDTQYF. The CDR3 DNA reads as TGTGCCAGCAGTCGCCCCTCTAGCGGGAGAGGCACAGATACGCAGTATTTT.

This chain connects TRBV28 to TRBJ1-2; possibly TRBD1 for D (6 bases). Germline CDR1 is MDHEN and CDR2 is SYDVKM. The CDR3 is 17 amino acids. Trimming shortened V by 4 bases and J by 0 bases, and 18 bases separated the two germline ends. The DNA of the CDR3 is TGTGCCAGCAGTTCAGAGGGGACATCCCCGACTAACTATGGCTACACCTTC. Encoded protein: CASSSEGTSPTNYGYTF.

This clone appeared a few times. CDR3 sequence (DNA): TGCGCCAGCAGCCAAGATGTAGGCGGGGGCTACAATGAGCAGTTCTTC. It specifies CASSQDVGGGYNEQFF. The V and J genes are TRBV4-3 and TRBJ2-1; 7 bases are shared with TRBD2. The CDR3 sequence is 16 residues long. Unmatched junction bases numbered 5, after V lost 0 bases and J lost 3 bases. Germline V gene lookup returns CDR1 LGHNA and CDR2 YSLEER.

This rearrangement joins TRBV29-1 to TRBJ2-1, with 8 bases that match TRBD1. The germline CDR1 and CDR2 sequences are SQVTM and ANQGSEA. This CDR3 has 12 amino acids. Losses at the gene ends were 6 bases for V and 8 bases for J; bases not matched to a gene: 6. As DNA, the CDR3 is TGCAGCGTCAGGACAGGGTCCCATGAGCAGTTCTTC. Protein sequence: CSVRTGSHEQFF.